The subject of this entry is one T cell receptor (beta chain). Its antigen is currently not known. Nothing much larger sits one base from this clone, and base qualities are not available. The library was prepared using 5' RACE. Sequencing was performed on an Illumina HiSeq 2000. A universal primer binding site was introduced by template switching, and a unique molecular identifier was present in the final cDNA, enabling accurate counting of TCR cDNA molecules. First-strand cDNA for TCR alpha and beta chains was synthesized from specific primers in the conserved constant-segment region. To control for contamination, every cDNA library was double barcoded, receiving both a SMART-Mk sample barcode and Illumina barcodes. Two successive PCR steps introduced TruSeq adapter sequences along with Illumina sample barcodes. TCR alpha and beta cDNA libraries were sequenced on the Illumina HiSeq platform with custom primers. Per the original workflow: Unique molecular identifiers were extracted from raw reads with MiGEC, and CDR3 positions were determined with MiXCR. Recombination models were inferred per individual with the repgenHMM and IGoR tools using an EM algorithm. Shared clonotypes were analyzed with the tcR package in R, and sharing was normalized by the product of cloneset sizes. To study raw recombination without the effects of thymic and clonal selection, out-of-frame nonproductive sequences were analyzed. TCRdb cleaned the public reads at Q25 with fastp, built clones with MiXCR and kept in-frame beta chains. Rows merge per CDR3 protein into single entries with the most common DNA and genes. In this record, the V and J calls reflect TCRdb's handling and not the investigators' own analysis. The sample table records hundreds of thousands of distinct CDR3 sequences; roughly 18% of these occur just once. Less than 15% of the sample is taken by the ten largest.

The data are from a study of identical twins (TCRdb year 2016). Regarding the study in general: The study deep-sequenced TCR alpha and beta repertoires from monozygotic twins, unrelated adults of various ages and cord blood to test whether fetal clonotypes persist. Replicate twin experiments were performed at different times using different library preparation protocols to rule out contamination.

The CDR3 runs 13 amino acids, cysteine and phenylalanine included. Just CDR3 DNA is preserved here, 39 bases in frame from base 1. At the junction V is shortened by 1 base and J by 5 bases, with 6 bases in between. Overall results and qualifications from the work: Invariant T cells such as MAIT and iNKT could partly confound zero-insertion analyses, although diverse VJ usage argued against such confounding for most clonotypes. Fewer insertions were carried by abundant cord blood beta clonotypes; a weaker similar trend was observed in young adult naive repertoires, while no such trend was observed in memory repertoires. In monozygotic twins, recombination models systematically underestimated out-of-frame TCR alpha sharing, but the models matched the sharing seen between unrelated individuals. In beta out-of-frame sequences, excess twin sharing was weaker, because having fewer shared sequences lowered the signal-to-noise ratio. Compared with coincidental sharing between unrelated individuals, out-of-frame TCR alpha sequences shared between twins had an excess of sequences with low generation probability. Because the same donors could not be followed over many years, conclusions were based on cross-sectional statistical analysis.

All donors were healthy Caucasians. Three pairs of female monozygotic twins, all aged about 18 to 29 years, made up the twin cohort. RNA for TCR libraries was isolated from peripheral blood mononuclear cells. These records were also assigned to another study, of T cells expressing NK-cell markers. Per the second study: Fewer than ten donors provided sorted CD3+CD56+NKG2C+, CD3+CD56+NKG2C- and CD3+CD56-NKG2C+ T-cell subsets, whose TCR beta-chain repertoires were profiled. Among the eight sequenced donors, seven were HCMV-seropositive and one was HCMV-seronegative. In several experiments an anti-gammadeltaTCR antibody was added to restrict sorting to alphabetaTCR-expressing T cells. In six donors, the dominant CD3+CD56+NKG2C+ clonotypes were among the top 10 CD8+ clonotypes and accounted for roughly 1.0-8% of CD8+ T cells. Those dominant clonotypes were again the most abundant among CD3+CD56-NKG2C+ cells in a few donors, at about 25-60.1%. Whether the expanded NKG2C-expressing T cell clones were specific for HCMV antigens remained unclear. Randomly selected healthy volunteers, three men and five women, were used as the eight sequenced donors. HCMV serostatus was determined by detecting HCMV-specific IgG in serum with a commercial ELISA kit. For about six donors, bulk peripheral blood T-cell repertoires were also sequenced from unsorted PBMC. Reads were demultiplexed and grouped by UMI with MIGEC, and clonotypes were assembled and quantified with MiTCR. Only TCR cDNA sequences supported by at least two reads were kept to exclude erroneous sequences. The tcR package was used for downstream repertoire analysis, with clonotypes matched between fractions based on CDR3 nucleotide sequence plus V segment. VDJmatch was used to annotate antigen specificity against VDJdb, with one amino acid substitution in CDR3 permitted.

This chain is built from TRBV12-3 or TRBV12-4 and TRBJ1-5; the D gene lacks a confident call. The receptor's source is a woman aged 18-29 years in good health. The sequencing sample was made of PBMCs. The bases are TGTGCCAGCAGTTTAGACGCTGATCAGCCCCAGCATTTT. This encodes CASSLDADQPQHF.